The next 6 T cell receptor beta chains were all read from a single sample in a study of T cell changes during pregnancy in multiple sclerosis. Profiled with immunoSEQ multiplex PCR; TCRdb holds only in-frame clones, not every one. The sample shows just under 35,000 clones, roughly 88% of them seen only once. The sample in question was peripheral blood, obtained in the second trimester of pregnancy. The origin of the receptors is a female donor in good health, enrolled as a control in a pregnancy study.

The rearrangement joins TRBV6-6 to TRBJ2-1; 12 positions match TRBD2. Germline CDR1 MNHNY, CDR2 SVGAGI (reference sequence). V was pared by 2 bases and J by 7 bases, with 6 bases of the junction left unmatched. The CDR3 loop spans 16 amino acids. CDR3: CASSYHPGTSGNEQFF. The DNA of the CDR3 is TGTGCCAGCAGTTACCATCCCGGGACTAGCGGGAATGAGCAGTTCTTC.

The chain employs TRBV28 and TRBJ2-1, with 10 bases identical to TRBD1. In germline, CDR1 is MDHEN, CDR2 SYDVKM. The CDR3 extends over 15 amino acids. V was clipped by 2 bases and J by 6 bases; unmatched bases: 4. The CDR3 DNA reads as TGTGCCAGCAGTTTACCGGGACAGGGGCCCAATGAGCAGTTCTTC. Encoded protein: CASSLPGQGPNEQFF.

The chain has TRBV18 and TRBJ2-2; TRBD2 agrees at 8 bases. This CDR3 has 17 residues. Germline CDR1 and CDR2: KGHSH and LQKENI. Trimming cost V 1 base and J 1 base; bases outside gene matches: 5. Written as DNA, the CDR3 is TGTGCCAGCTCACCACAAGGCGGGAGGAAGAACACCGGGGAGCTGTTTTTT. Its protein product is CASSPQGGRKNTGELFF.

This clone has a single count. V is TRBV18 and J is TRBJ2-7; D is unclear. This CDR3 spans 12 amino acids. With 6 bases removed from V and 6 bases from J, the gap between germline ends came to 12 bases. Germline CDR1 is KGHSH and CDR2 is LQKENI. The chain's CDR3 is CASSFPGLEQYF. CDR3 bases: TGTGCCAGCTCGTTCCCGGGTCTCGAGCAGTACTTC. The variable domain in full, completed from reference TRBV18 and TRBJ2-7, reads NAGVMQNPRHLVRRRGQEARLRCSPMKGHSHVYWYRQLPEEGLKFMVYLQKENIIDESGMPKERFSAEFPKEGPSILRIQQVVRGDSAAYFCASSFPGLEQYFGPGTRLTVT.

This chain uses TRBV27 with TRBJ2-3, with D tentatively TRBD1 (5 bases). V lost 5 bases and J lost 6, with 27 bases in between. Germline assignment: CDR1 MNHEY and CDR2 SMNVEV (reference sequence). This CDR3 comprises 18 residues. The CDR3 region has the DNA TGTGCCAGCAGTCCCGGATGGGGCCAACGGCCTGCACTGGATACGCAGTATTTT. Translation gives CASSPGWGQRPALDTQYF.

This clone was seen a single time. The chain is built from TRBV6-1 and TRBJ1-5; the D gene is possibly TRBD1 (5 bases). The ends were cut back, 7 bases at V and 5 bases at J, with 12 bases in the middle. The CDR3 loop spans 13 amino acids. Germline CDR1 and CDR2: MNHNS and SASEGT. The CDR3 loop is CASTRGLDQPQHF. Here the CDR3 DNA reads TGTGCCAGCACCCGGGGGTTGGATCAGCCCCAGCATTTT.